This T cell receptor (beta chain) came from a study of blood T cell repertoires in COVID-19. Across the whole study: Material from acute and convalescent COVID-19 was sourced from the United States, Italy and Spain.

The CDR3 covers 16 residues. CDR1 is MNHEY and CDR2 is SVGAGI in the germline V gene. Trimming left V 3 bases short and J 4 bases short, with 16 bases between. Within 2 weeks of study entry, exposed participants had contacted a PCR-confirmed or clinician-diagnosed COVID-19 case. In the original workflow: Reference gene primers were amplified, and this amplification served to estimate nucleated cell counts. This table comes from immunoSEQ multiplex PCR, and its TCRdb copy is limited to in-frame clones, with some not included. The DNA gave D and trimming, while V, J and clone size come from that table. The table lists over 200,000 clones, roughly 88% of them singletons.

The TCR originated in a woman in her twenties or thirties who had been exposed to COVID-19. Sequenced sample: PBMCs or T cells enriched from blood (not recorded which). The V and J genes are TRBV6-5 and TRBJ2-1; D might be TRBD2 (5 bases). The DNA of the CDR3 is TGTGCCAGCAGTTATTCATTAGCGAGCGAATACAATGAGCAGTTCTTC. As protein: CASSYSLASEYNEQFF.